One and the same sample provided the 30 T cell receptor beta chains below, sequenced in a study of blood T cell repertoires in COVID-19. Using immunoSEQ multiplex PCR, the repertoire was profiled, and TCRdb retains in-frame clones only, with some absent. The sample shows roughly 230,000 clones, around 84% of them seen only once. The source material was peripheral blood. The receptors stem from a woman over 75 with COVID-19, enrolled during active disease.

The rearrangement joins TRBV5-1 to TRBJ1-2; no definite D call. V was clipped by 0 bases and J by 3 bases, with 15 bases between them. Germline V gene data show CDR1 as SGHRS and CDR2 as YFSETQ. The CDR3 runs to 16 residues. CDR3 bases: TGCGCCAGCAGCTTGGGAGGGCGGTTAGACGACTATGGCTACACCTTC. This translates into CASSLGGRLDDYGYTF.

V and J are TRBV5-1 and TRBJ2-1, with TRBD1 matching over 8 bases. Germline CDR1 and CDR2: SGHRS and YFSETQ. The V segment lost 0 bases and the J segment 4 bases; nucleotides outside the gene matches: 6. The CDR3 contains 16 residues. DNA for the CDR3: TGCGCCAGCAGCTTGGAGGCAGGGGGCCGATACAATGAGCAGTTCTTC. Translating it yields CASSLEAGGRYNEQFF.

The chain has TRBV10-3 and TRBJ1-1, with no clear D. Germline V gives CDR1 ENHRY, CDR2 SYGVKD. The CDR3 covers 15 residues. V lost 0 bases to trimming and J lost 6 bases, with 14 bases between them. The CDR3 nucleotides read TGTGCCATCAGTGAGTCGACCGGCCCTCTAGCTGAAGCTTTCTTT. Its protein is CAISESTGPLAEAFF.

This chain joins TRBV9 and TRBJ1-2; 10 positions agree with TRBD1. The CDR3 runs to 15 residues. V lost 5 bases and J lost 5; bases outside the gene matches: 9. Germline V CDR1 and CDR2: SGDLS, YYNGEE. CDR3 DNA sequence: TGTGCCAGCAGAGGGGGACAGGGGACCGCTTATGGCTACACCTTC. As protein: CASRGGQGTAYGYTF.

The chain links TRBV28 to TRBJ1-2; 8 bases line up with TRBD1. Germline loops: CDR1 MDHEN, CDR2 SYDVKM. The CDR3 loop spans 11 amino acids. The trim removed 6 bases at V and 11 bases at J, leaving 5 bases unmatched. CDR3 DNA: TGTGCCAGCAGGCTGGACAGGGCTTACACCTTC. Protein product: CASRLDRAYTF.

The chain uses TRBV7-6 and TRBJ2-1, with TRBD2 as a possible D gene (6 bases). V lost 1 base and J 7 bases, leaving 14 bases between the germline ends. The CDR3 loop spans 15 amino acids. The germline V gene encodes CDR1 SGHVS and CDR2 FNYEAQ. The CDR3 loop reads CASSLGGLAMNEQFF. CDR3 DNA sequence: TGTGCCAGCAGCTTAGGTGGCCTAGCGATGAATGAGCAGTTCTTC.

CDR3: CASSRGQGNAGYTF. The CDR3 DNA follows: TGTGCCAGCAGTCGTGGACAGGGAAATGCTGGCTACACCTTC. This sequence joins TRBV27 and TRBJ1-2; the match to TRBD1 covers 8 bases. Germline values: CDR1 MNHEY, CDR2 SMNVEV (reference sequence). J gave up 7 bases and V 5 bases, and 9 bases lay outside the gene matches. The CDR3 has 14 amino acids.

This chain joins TRBV6-6 and TRBJ1-2, with D possibly matching TRBD1 (6 bases). V dropped 6 bases and J dropped 3 bases, with 17 bases sitting between them. CDR1 is MNHNY and CDR2 is SVGAGI in the germline V gene (reference sequence). The CDR3 spans 15 residues. CDR3 nucleotide sequence: TGTGCCAGCAGACAGCAGGGGCACCCAGACTATGGCTACACCTTC. This codes for CASRQQGHPDYGYTF.

This clone appeared a single time. V usage is TRBV19 and J usage is TRBJ1-1; 9 bases agree with TRBD1. CDR1 is LNHDA and CDR2 is SQIVND in the germline V gene (reference sequence). The CDR3 sequence is 13 residues long. V shed 9 bases, J shed 5 bases, and the junction held 7 bases outside the gene matches. CDR3 sequence reads: CASRDRAVTEAFF. The CDR3 DNA follows: TGTGCCAGCAGGGACAGGGCTGTGACTGAAGCTTTCTTT.

The chain is built from TRBV10-3 and TRBJ2-3; 8 nucleotides align to TRBD2. The CDR3 extends over 16 amino acids. Germline values: CDR1 ENHRY, CDR2 SYGVKD. The ends lost 5 bases at V and 5 bases at J; junction bases unmatched: 12. Here the CDR3 DNA reads TGTGCCATCAGTTCCTTGGGGCGGGGGGCCGGAGATACGCAGTATTTT. Its protein is CAISSLGRGAGDTQYF.

The chain has TRBV2 and TRBJ1-5; TRBD1 matches at 7 bases. This CDR3 has 16 amino acids. Germline values: CDR1 SNHLY, CDR2 FYNNEI. Losses at the gene ends were 4 bases for V and 2 bases for J; bases not matched to a gene: 8. For the CDR3, the DNA is TGTGCCAGCAGTGCGGCACAGGGGTTCGGCAATCAGCCCCAGCATTTT. Its translation: CASSAAQGFGNQPQHF.

This chain joins TRBV5-1 and TRBJ2-3; 10 bases map to TRBD2. The CDR3 has 15 residues. After removal of 0 bases from V and 5 bases from J, the junction contained 3 bases not matched to a gene. Germline V gives CDR1 SGHRS, CDR2 YFSETQ. In nucleotides, the CDR3 is TGCGCCAGCAGCTTGGCTAGCGGGGGAGGAGATACGCAGTATTTT. Residues: CASSLASGGGDTQYF.

The chain has TRBV3-1 (or the pseudogene TRBV3-2) and TRBJ1-2; the D gene is possibly TRBD1 (5 bases). Germline-derived CDR1 and CDR2 are LGHDT and YNNKEL (reference sequence). This CDR3 spans 15 amino acids. Trimming pared 4 bases from V and 0 bases from J, leaving 12 bases between. The CDR3 protein is CASSPTLQANYGYTF. CDR3 in DNA: TGTGCCAGCAGCCCAACGTTACAGGCTAACTATGGCTACACCTTC.

This chain connects TRBV28 to TRBJ1-3; D possibly corresponds to TRBD1 (6 bases). CDR3 length: 14 amino acids. V dropped 8 bases and J dropped 2 bases, with 13 bases sitting between them. Germline lookup yields CDR1 MDHEN and CDR2 SYDVKM. CDR3 DNA sequence: TGTGCCAGCCAGGGGTCCGGTCCTGGAAACACCATATATTTT. It encodes CASQGSGPGNTIYF.

The chain is built from TRBV30 and TRBJ1-6; tentative D call: TRBD1 (6 bases). Trimming shortened V by 2 bases and J by 9 bases, and 11 bases separated the two germline ends. Per germline, CDR1 GTSNPN and CDR2 SVGIG (reference sequence). The CDR3 is 13 amino acids. In DNA form, the CDR3 reads TGTGCCTGGAGTAGAAGGGGGAGTTCACCCCTCCACTTT. This codes for CAWSRRGSSPLHF.

V gene TRBV3-1 (or the pseudogene TRBV3-2) combines with J gene TRBJ1-1, with D possibly TRBD1 on 5 matching bases. Per germline, CDR1 LGHDT and CDR2 YNNKEL (reference sequence). The CDR3 spans 16 residues. Between the trimmed V and J ends, which lost 3 bases and 0 bases, there was a span of 14 bases. The CDR3 DNA is TGTGCCAGCAGCCACCCCGCGCGGGGGGTGAACACTGAAGCTTTCTTT. It specifies CASSHPARGVNTEAFF.

This rearrangement joins TRBV9 to TRBJ1-6, with D possibly being TRBD1 (5 bases). Germline loops: CDR1 SGDLS, CDR2 YYNGEE. There are 13 residues in the CDR3. Trimming left V 7 bases short and J 1 base short, with 6 bases between. The CDR3 nucleotides are TGTGCCAGCGGGGGGTCCTATAATTCACCCCTCCACTTT. Protein sequence: CASGGSYNSPLHF.

This clone was seen a few times. The chain employs TRBV19 and TRBJ1-2; TRBD1 agrees at 7 bases. Germline V CDR1 and CDR2: LNHDA, SQIVND (reference sequence). The CDR3 runs to 17 residues. J was trimmed by 0 bases and V by 9 bases; bases with no gene match: 16. The CDR3 bases are TGTGCCAGCTTCACCGACCTAGGGGGACAGCCTAACTATGGCTACACCTTC. The encoded protein is CASFTDLGGQPNYGYTF.

With regard to this clone: The same CDR3 is also encoded by other DNA sequences in this sample. The chain recombines TRBV6-6 with TRBJ1-3; D gene uncertain. The CDR3 spans 16 residues. The germline V and J ends were trimmed by 0 bases and 1 base, with 10 bases remaining between them. Germline V gene data show CDR1 as MNHNY and CDR2 as SVGAGI (reference sequence). The CDR3, as DNA: TGTGCCAGCAGTTACTCTGAGGGAAGGTCTGGAAACACCATATATTTT. This sequence encodes CASSYSEGRSGNTIYF.

The rearrangement joins TRBV30 to TRBJ1-3; tentatively, D is TRBD1 (5 bases). Germline CDR1 and CDR2: GTSNPN and SVGIG (reference sequence). There are 13 residues in the CDR3. Trimming pared 4 bases from V and 0 bases from J, leaving 7 bases between. CDR3 amino acids: CAWTGLSGNTIYF. The CDR3 DNA reads as TGTGCCTGGACAGGGCTCTCTGGAAACACCATATATTTT.

This chain connects TRBV29-1 to TRBJ2-4; 9 nucleotides agree with TRBD1. The CDR3 spans 13 residues. Trimming at V came to 7 bases and at J to 8 bases, leaving 9 bases not matched to a gene. The germline CDR1 and CDR2 sequences are SQVTM and ANQGSEA. The CDR3 nucleotides read TGCAGCGCTAAGACAGGGGGGAGGGACATTCAGTACTTC. Its translation: CSAKTGGRDIQYF.

A remark on this clone: This CDR3 is also generated by other DNA sequences in the sample. The chain employs TRBV18 and TRBJ1-1; possibly TRBD1 for D (5 bases). In germline, CDR1 is KGHSH, CDR2 LQKENI. The CDR3 spans 14 residues. V was cut by 6 bases and J by 4 bases, with 15 bases left in between. Here the CDR3 reads CASSLGQSGTEAFF. Written as DNA, the CDR3 is TGTGCCAGCTCCCTCGGACAATCGGGCACTGAAGCTTTCTTT.

The chain joins TRBV5-8 to TRBJ1-4; tentative D call: TRBD1 (6 bases). From germline, CDR1 is SGHTS and CDR2 YDEGEE. CDR3 length: 15 residues. Trimming shortened V by 2 bases and J by 3 bases, and 11 bases separated the two germline ends. The chain's CDR3 is CASSFTGSANEKLFF. Here the CDR3 DNA reads TGTGCCAGCAGCTTTACAGGGTCAGCTAATGAAAAACTGTTTTTT.

The chain combines TRBV5-1 with TRBJ2-3; 13 bases map to TRBD2. Germline trimming cut 3 bases from V and 5 bases from J; bases unmatched to any gene: 3. Germline loops: CDR1 SGHRS, CDR2 YFSETQ. The CDR3 sequence is 15 residues long. CDR3 region: CASSSTSGGLDTQYF. The CDR3 bases are TGCGCCAGCAGCTCGACTAGCGGGGGGTTAGATACGCAGTATTTT.

The chain has TRBV7-8 and TRBJ1-2; TRBD1 matches 7 bases. CDR1 and CDR2 (germline): SGHVS, FQNEAQ. This CDR3 contains 13 residues. J was trimmed by 4 bases and V by 3 bases; bases with no gene match: 2. CDR3 sequence (DNA): TGTGCCAGCAGCTTGGGACAGCTCTATGGCTACACCTTC. This translates into CASSLGQLYGYTF.

The V and J genes are TRBV5-1 and TRBJ2-3; 11 positions match TRBD2. The length of the CDR3 is 17 residues. Looked up from germline, CDR1 is SGHRS and CDR2 is YFSETQ. The V and J ends lost 0 bases and 0 bases, in that order; junction bases with no gene match: 3. The chain's CDR3 is CASSLATSGVSTDTQYF. In nucleotides, the CDR3 is TGCGCCAGCAGCTTGGCGACTAGCGGGGTGAGCACAGATACGCAGTATTTT.

This clone has only one observation. This chain joins TRBV28 and TRBJ2-1, with a possible D match to TRBD1 (7 bases). CDR1 and CDR2 (germline): MDHEN, SYDVKM. V lost 7 bases and J 8 bases, leaving 15 bases between the germline ends. The CDR3 is 13 residues long. Here the CDR3 reads CASTQGGQHEQFF. DNA for the CDR3: TGTGCCAGCACCCAGGGGGGACAGCATGAGCAGTTCTTC. The complete variable domain, with remaining parts taken from reference TRBV28 and TRBJ2-1, reads DVKVTQSSRYLVKRTGEKVFLECVQDMDHENMFWYRQDPGLGLRLIYFSYDVKMKEKGDIPEGYSVSREKKERFSLILESASTNQTSMYLCASTQGGQHEQFFGPGTRLTVL.

The rearrangement uses TRBV7-9 and TRBJ2-3; maybe TRBD2 (6 bases). V was trimmed by 4 bases and J by 0 bases, leaving 14 bases between them. Germline V gene data show CDR1 as SEHNR and CDR2 as FQNEAQ (reference sequence). The CDR3 has 16 amino acids. CDR3: CASSSPAGGSTDTQYF. In DNA, the CDR3 is TGTGCCAGCAGCTCCCCCGCCGGGGGAAGCACAGATACGCAGTATTTT.

V usage is TRBV7-2 and J usage is TRBJ2-5; tentative D call: TRBD2 (6 bases). Between the trimmed V and J ends, which lost 6 bases and 0 bases, there was a span of 11 bases. This CDR3 has 14 residues. Germline CDR1 is SGHTA and CDR2 is FQGNSA. CDR3 sequence: CASRLRDYQETQYF. For the CDR3, the DNA is TGTGCCAGCAGACTCCGGGACTACCAAGAGACCCAGTACTTC.

The rearrangement joins TRBV12-3 or TRBV12-4 to TRBJ2-5; 9 bases are a match to TRBD2. With V trimmed by 5 bases and J by 7 bases, 5 bases remained unmatched. CDR3 length: 13 amino acids. In DNA, the CDR3 is TGTGCCAGCAGTCGGACTAGCGAGGGGACCCAGTACTTC. This gives the protein CASSRTSEGTQYF.